These T cell receptor beta chains were read from a single sample in a study of regulatory T cells in long-lasting Graves disease. From the multiplex PCR reads, TCRdb called clonotypes with MiXCR, one entry per CDR3 protein. This table has over 500,000 distinct CDR3 sequences, less than 20% appearing once. This sample was shared with a second study, whose subject was T cells in Graves' hyperthyroidism and ophthalmopathy.

Sequenced material: peripheral blood mononuclear cells (PBMCs), taken at new diagnosis, from a patient treated with antithyroid drugs. The receptors derive from a woman in her thirties with Graves disease. Each CDR3 is given with its conserved first and last residue. D genes are given only for firm matches. Clone sizes are given selectively: once, few, many, or a class where the clone is expanded.

CDR3 DNA	CDR3 protein	clone size	J gene	D gene	V gene	CDR3 length
TGCGCCAGCAGCCCCGGGGGCACGGGAGAGACCCAGTACTTC	CASSPGGTGETQYF	few	TRBJ2-5	NA	TRBV2	14
TGCAGTGCTCGGGCTAGCGAGCTGGAAGGAGGGCAGTTCTTC	CSARASELEGGQFF	NA	TRBJ2-1	NA	TRBV20-1	14
TGTGTCACCAGTGTCTGGACAGGATTTAATGAAAAACTGTTTTTT	CVTSVWTGFNEKLFF	NA	TRBJ1-4	TRBD1	TRBV24-1	15
TGTGCCAGCAGCCAAGAGGGGGGGAAGCGGAATGGCTACACCTTC	CASSQEGGKRNGYTF	many	TRBJ1-2	NA	TRBV3-1	15
TGCAGTGCTAGAGATAACAGGGGTGATGAAAAACTGTTTTTT	CSARDNRGDEKLFF	NA	TRBJ1-4	TRBD1	TRBV20-1	14
TGTGCCAGCAGTTTATCGGACAGGTCCGTGGGCACTGAAGCTTTCTTT	CASSLSDRSVGTEAFF	many	TRBJ1-1	TRBD1	TRBV28	16
TGTGCCAGCAGTTACGAATCCCAGGGTGGCTATGGCTACACCTTC	CASSYESQGGYGYTF	NA	TRBJ1-2	NA	TRBV6-5	15
TGCGCCAGCAGGTCGGGACTAGCGTCCAATGAGCAGTTCTTC	CASRSGLASNEQFF	NA	TRBJ2-1	TRBD2	TRBV5-1	14
TGCAGTGCTGGCGGGACTAGCGGGCCCTACGAGCAGTACTTC	CSAGGTSGPYEQYF	many	TRBJ2-7	TRBD2	TRBV20-1	14
TGCAGTGCCCAGGGGGGACAGGGGGCTTACGAGCAGTACTTC	CSAQGGQGAYEQYF	few	TRBJ2-7	TRBD1	TRBV20-1	14
TGTGCCAGCCGTCGAACGCAGGGGGGTCCCAATCAGCCCCAGCATTTT	CASRRTQGGPNQPQHF	NA	TRBJ1-5	TRBD1	TRBV6-1	16
TGTGCCAGCAGCATCGCGAGGAGGGGTAGCGGGAGCTACAATGAGCAGTTCTTC	CASSIARRGSGSYNEQFF	NA	TRBJ2-1	TRBD2	TRBV11-2	18
TGTGCCAGCAGCCAAGATACTTCCAACGGGCAGCCCCAGCATTTT	CASSQDTSNGQPQHF	NA	TRBJ1-5	NA	TRBV3-1	15
TGTGCCAGCAGCCCACCCCGGGTCTTGAACACTGAAGCTTTCTTT	CASSPPRVLNTEAFF	many	TRBJ1-1	NA	TRBV7-9	15
TGTGCCAGCAGCGGGACCGGGACAAGGGGGAACACTGAAGCTTTCTTT	CASSGTGTRGNTEAFF	NA	TRBJ1-1	NA	TRBV5-1	16
TGTGCCAGCAGTTACCCAAGGGACAGCTCGAACACTGAAGCTTTCTTT	CASSYPRDSSNTEAFF	many	TRBJ1-1	TRBD1	TRBV28	16
TGTGCCAGCAGTTTGTGGGGGTTTTTGGGCTACGAGCAGTACTTC	CASSLWGFLGYEQYF	NA	TRBJ2-7	NA	TRBV28	15
TGTGCCAGCAGTGAAGAACTGACAAGCAATCAGCCCCAGCATTTT	CASSEELTSNQPQHF	few	TRBJ1-5	NA	TRBV2	15